These T cell receptor beta chains were read from a single sample in a study of vaccination and CD4 T cells after COVID-19. TCRdb independently ran MiXCR on the PCR reads; one entry per CDR3 protein. The sample records about 15,000 distinct CDR3 sequences, about half being singletons. No antigen is known for these receptors. Here the sequenced sample was CD4+ T cells from blood, cultured in vitro, taken before SARS-CoV-2 vaccination. The receptors shown here come from a human donor who had recovered from COVID-19. CDR3s include the opening cysteine and the closing phenylalanine or tryptophan. A D gene is named only where the DNA matches it firmly. Where a row states a size, it is once, few, many or the class of an expanded clone; other rows omit it.

J gene: TRBJ2-5; D gene: NA; V gene: TRBV7-9; clone size: NA; CDR3 DNA: TGTGCCAGCAGCTCCCAATCCAATCTAGAGACCCAGTACTTC; CDR3 protein: CASSSQSNLETQYF
J gene: TRBJ2-5; D gene: NA; V gene: TRBV20-1; clone size: NA; CDR3 DNA: TGCAGTGCCAAGCTGGCTAGCGTGGAGACCCAGTACTTC; CDR3 protein: CSAKLASVETQYF
J gene: TRBJ1-6; D gene: NA; V gene: TRBV20-1; clone size: few; CDR3 DNA: TGCAGTGCTAGGGGAGGGTTTAATTCACCCCTCCACTTT; CDR3 protein: CSARGGFNSPLHF
J gene: TRBJ2-7; D gene: NA; V gene: TRBV7-2; clone size: NA; CDR3 DNA: TGTGCCAGCAGCCCATCCCCCTACGAGCAGTACTTC; CDR3 protein: CASSPSPYEQYF
J gene: TRBJ1-5; D gene: NA; V gene: TRBV19; clone size: NA; CDR3 DNA: TGTGCCAGCGCTACTGACAGAAATCAGCCCCAGCATTTT; CDR3 protein: CASATDRNQPQHF
J gene: TRBJ2-5; D gene: NA; V gene: TRBV6-5; clone size: NA; CDR3 DNA: TGTGCCAGCAGTTACCTACAGCTAGAGACCCAGTACTTC; CDR3 protein: CASSYLQLETQYF
J gene: TRBJ1-3; D gene: TRBD1; V gene: TRBV20-1; clone size: NA; CDR3 DNA: TGCAGTGCTAAGCCGCCCGACAGGGGGAACACCATATATTTT; CDR3 protein: CSAKPPDRGNTIYF
J gene: TRBJ2-7; D gene: NA; V gene: TRBV7-9; clone size: NA; CDR3 DNA: TGTGCCAGCAGCTTAGACCTAGGCTCCTACGAGCAGTACTTC; CDR3 protein: CASSLDLGSYEQYF
J gene: TRBJ1-6; D gene: TRBD1; V gene: TRBV12-3/TRBV12-4; clone size: NA; CDR3 DNA: TGTGCCAGCACTCTTATCCTGGGGACAGGGTATTCACCCCTCCACTTT; CDR3 protein: CASTLILGTGYSPLHF
J gene: TRBJ1-2; D gene: NA; V gene: TRBV6-2/TRBV6-3; clone size: few; CDR3 DNA: TGTGCCAGCAGTTACTCCTATGGCTACACCTTC; CDR3 protein: CASSYSYGYTF
J gene: TRBJ1-2; D gene: TRBD1; V gene: TRBV11-3; clone size: NA; CDR3 DNA: TGTGCCAGCAGCTGGGGACAGGGGGCGCTTGGCTACACCTTC; CDR3 protein: CASSWGQGALGYTF
J gene: TRBJ1-2; D gene: NA; V gene: TRBV27; clone size: few; CDR3 DNA: TGTGCCAGCAGTTCCAGGGCCAAATATGGCTACACCTTC; CDR3 protein: CASSSRAKYGYTF
J gene: TRBJ1-5; D gene: NA; V gene: TRBV12-3/TRBV12-4; clone size: NA; CDR3 DNA: TGTGCCAGCAGGCTGGGGGATCAGCCCCAGCATTTT; CDR3 protein: CASRLGDQPQHF
J gene: TRBJ1-2; D gene: NA; V gene: TRBV24-1; clone size: few; CDR3 DNA: TGTGCCACCAGTGGGGGCGGCGACTATGGCTACACCTTC; CDR3 protein: CATSGGGDYGYTF
J gene: TRBJ1-6; D gene: TRBD1; V gene: TRBV6-2/TRBV6-3; clone size: NA; CDR3 DNA: TGTGCCAGCAGTTACTCGAATACCGGGACAGGGAAAAGGTCACCCCTCCACTTT; CDR3 protein: CASSYSNTGTGKRSPLHF